This T cell receptor beta chain is drawn from a study of blood T cell repertoires in COVID-19. Overall study context: The United States, Italy and Spain were the sources of the acute and convalescent COVID-19 samples. Sample material is recorded as cDNA or gDNA derived from T cells, B-cell-depleted T cells, or PBMCs.

Looked up from germline, CDR1 is MGHRA and CDR2 is YSYEKL. There are 18 residues in the CDR3. V dropped 2 bases and J dropped 7; count of bases not matched to a gene: 17. Per the original methods: Nucleated cell number was recorded as an estimate derived from reference gene primer amplification. Clones were sequenced by immunoSEQ multiplex PCR, and TCRdb holds only the in-frame ones, with some missing. D and trimming come from the DNA, and the V and J calls and clone size come from that table. The sample lists about 50,000 clones; roughly nine tenths were seen once. The sample taken for sequencing was peripheral blood. This rearrangement joins TRBV4-1 to TRBJ2-7; TRBD1 matches at 10 bases. This receptor was obtained from a human donor in a cohort sampled during active COVID-19. CDR3 nucleotide sequence: TGCGCCAGCAGCCAAAAATCCGTAAGGGGACAGGGGACGGGGGAGCAGTACTTC. This codes for CASSQKSVRGQGTGEQYF.